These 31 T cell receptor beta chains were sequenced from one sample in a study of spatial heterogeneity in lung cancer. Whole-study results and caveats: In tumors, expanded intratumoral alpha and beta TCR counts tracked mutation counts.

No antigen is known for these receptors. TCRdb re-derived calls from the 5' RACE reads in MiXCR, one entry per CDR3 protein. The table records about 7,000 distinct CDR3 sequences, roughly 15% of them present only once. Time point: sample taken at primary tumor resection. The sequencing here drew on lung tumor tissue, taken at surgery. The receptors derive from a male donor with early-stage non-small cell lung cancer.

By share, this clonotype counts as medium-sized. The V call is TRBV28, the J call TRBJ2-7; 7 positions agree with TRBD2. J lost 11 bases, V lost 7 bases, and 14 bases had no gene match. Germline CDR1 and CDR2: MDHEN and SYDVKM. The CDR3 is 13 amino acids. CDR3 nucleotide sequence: TGTGCCAGCACCCTAAGGGGTGGGAGGGCTAAGTACTTC. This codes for CASTLRGGRAKYF.

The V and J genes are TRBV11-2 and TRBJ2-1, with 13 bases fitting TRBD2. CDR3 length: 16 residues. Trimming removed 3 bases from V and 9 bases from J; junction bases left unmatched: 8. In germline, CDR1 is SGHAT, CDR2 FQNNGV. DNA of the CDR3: TGTGCCAGCAGCTTTTGGACTAGCGGGAGTTCGGCTGAGCAGTTCTTC. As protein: CASSFWTSGSSAEQFF.

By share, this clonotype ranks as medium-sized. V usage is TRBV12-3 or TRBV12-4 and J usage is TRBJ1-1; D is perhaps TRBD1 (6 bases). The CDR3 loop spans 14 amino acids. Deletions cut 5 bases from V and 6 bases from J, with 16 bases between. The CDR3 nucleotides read TGTGCCAGCAGTCTTTCTTCCTACAGGGCTGAAGCTTTCTTT. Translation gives CASSLSSYRAEAFF.

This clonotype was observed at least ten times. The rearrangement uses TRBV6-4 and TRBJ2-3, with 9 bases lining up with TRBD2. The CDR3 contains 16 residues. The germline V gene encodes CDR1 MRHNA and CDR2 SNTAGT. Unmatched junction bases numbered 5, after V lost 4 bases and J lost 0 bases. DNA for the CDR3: TGTGCCAGCAGTGGTGATAGCGGGAGTAGCACAGATACGCAGTATTTT. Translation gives CASSGDSGSSTDTQYF.

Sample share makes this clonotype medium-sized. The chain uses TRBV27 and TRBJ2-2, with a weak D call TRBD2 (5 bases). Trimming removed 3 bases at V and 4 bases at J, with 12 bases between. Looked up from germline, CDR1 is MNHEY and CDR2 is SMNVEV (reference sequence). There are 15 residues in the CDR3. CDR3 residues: CASSFSWAGTGELFF. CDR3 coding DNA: TGTGCCAGCAGTTTTAGCTGGGCGGGCACCGGGGAGCTGTTTTTT.

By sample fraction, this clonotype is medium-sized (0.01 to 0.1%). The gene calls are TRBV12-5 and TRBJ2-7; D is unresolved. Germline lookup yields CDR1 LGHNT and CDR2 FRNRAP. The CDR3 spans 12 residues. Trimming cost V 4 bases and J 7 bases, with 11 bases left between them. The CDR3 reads CASGSSMGEQYF. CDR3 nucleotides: TGTGCTAGTGGTTCGTCTATGGGGGAGCAGTACTTC.

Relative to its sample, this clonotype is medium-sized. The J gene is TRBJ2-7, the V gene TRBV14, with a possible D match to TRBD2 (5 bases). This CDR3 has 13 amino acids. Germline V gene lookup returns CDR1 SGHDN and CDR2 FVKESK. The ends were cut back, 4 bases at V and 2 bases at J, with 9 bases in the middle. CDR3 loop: CASSRELTYEQYF. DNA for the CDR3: TGTGCCAGCAGCCGGGAGCTTACCTACGAGCAGTACTTC.

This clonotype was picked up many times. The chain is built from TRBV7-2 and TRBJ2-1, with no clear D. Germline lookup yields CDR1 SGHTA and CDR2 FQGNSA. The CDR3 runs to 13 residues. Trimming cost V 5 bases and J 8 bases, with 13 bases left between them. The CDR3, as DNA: TGTGCCAGCAGCAACCGACCGGGCTATGAGCAGTTCTTC. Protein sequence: CASSNRPGYEQFF.

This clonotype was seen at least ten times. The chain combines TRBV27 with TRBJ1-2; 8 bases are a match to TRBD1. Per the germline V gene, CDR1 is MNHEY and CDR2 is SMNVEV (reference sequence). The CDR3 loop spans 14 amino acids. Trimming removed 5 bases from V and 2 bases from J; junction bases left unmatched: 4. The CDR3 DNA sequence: TGTGCCAGCAGTGTGCAGGGGGCAAACTATGGCTACACCTTC. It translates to CASSVQGANYGYTF.

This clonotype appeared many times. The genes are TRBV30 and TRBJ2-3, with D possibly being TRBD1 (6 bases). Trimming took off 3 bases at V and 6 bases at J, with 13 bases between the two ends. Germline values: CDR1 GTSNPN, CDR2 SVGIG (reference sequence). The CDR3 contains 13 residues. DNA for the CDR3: TGTGCCTGGAGGCCAGGGGTGGCGGATACGCAGTATTTT. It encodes CAWRPGVADTQYF.

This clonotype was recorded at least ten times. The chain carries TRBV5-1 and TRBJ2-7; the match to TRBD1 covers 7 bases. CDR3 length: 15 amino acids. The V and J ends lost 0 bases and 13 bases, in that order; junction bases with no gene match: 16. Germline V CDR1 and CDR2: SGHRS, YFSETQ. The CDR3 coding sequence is TGCGCCAGCAGCTTGGGAGACAGGGTGTCCCCTTCGATTTACGTC. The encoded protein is CASSLGDRVSPSIYV.

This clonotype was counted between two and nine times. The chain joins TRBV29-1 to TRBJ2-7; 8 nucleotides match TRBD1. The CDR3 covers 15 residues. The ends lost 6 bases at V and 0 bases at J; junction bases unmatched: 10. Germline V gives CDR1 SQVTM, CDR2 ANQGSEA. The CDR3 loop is CSVIFQGASSYEQYF. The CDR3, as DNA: TGCAGCGTGATTTTTCAGGGGGCCTCCTCCTACGAGCAGTACTTC.

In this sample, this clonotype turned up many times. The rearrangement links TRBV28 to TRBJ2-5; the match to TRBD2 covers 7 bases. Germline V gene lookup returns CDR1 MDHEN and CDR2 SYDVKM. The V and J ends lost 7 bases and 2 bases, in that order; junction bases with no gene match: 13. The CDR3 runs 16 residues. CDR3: CASIGHSSGGQETQYF. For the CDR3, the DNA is TGTGCCAGCATAGGGCACTCTAGCGGCGGGCAAGAGACCCAGTACTTC.

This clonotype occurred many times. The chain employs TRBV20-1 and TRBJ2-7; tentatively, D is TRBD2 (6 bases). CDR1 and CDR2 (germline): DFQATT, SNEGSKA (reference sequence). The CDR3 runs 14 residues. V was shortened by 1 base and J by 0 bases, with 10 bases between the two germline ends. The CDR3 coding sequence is TGCAGTGCTAGAGCTGGGGGGATCTCCTACGAGCAGTACGTC. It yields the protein CSARAGGISYEQYV.

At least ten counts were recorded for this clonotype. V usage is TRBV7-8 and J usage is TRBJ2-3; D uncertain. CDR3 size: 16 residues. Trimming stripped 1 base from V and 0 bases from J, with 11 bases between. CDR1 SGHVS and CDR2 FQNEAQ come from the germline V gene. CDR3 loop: CASSLGLAFSTDTQYF. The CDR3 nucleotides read TGTGCCAGCAGCTTAGGGTTGGCCTTTAGCACAGATACGCAGTATTTT.

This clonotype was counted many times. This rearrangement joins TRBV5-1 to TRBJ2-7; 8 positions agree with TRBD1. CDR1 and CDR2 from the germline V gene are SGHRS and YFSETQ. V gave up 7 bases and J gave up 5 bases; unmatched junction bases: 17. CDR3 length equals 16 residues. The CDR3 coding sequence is TGCGCCAGCCCCAATCAGGGGGCGCAGGTTACCAACGAGCAGTACGTC. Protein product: CASPNQGAQVTNEQYV.

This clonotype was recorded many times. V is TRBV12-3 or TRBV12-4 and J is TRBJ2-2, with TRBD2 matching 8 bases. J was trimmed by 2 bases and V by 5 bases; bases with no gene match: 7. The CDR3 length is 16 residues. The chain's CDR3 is CASSPRTSRNTGELFF. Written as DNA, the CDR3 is TGTGCCAGCAGTCCCCGGACTAGCCGAAACACCGGGGAGCTGTTTTTT.

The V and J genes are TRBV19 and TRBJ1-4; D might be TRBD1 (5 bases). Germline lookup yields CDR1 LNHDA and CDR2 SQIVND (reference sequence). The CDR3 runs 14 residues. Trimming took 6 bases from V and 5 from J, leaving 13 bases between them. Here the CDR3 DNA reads TGTGCCAGTAGAGCGGGACTTCAAAATGAAAAACTGTTTTTT. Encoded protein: CASRAGLQNEKLFF.

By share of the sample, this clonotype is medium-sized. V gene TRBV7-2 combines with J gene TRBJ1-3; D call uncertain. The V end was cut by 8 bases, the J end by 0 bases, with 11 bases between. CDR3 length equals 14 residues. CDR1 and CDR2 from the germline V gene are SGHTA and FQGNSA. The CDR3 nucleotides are TGTGCCAGCCGGAGCCCGAGCTCTGGAAACACCATATATTTT. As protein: CASRSPSSGNTIYF. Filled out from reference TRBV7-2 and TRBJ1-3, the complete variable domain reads GAGVSQSPSNKVTEKGKDVELRCDPISGHTALYWYRQSLGQGLEFLIYFQGNSAPDKSGLPSDRFSAERTGGSVSTLTIQRTQQEDSAVYLCASRSPSSGNTIYFGEGSWLTVV.

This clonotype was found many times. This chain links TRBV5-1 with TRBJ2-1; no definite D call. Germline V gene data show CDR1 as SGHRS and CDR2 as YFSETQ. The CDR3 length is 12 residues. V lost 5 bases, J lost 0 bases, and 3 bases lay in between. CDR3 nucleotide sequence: TGCGCCAGCAGAAGCTCCTACAATGAGCAGTTCTTC. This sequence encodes CASRSSYNEQFF.

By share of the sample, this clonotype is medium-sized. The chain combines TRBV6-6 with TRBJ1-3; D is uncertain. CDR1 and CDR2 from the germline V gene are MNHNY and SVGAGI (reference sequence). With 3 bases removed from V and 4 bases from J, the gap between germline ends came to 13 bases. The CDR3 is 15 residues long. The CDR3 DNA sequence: TGTGCCAGCAGTTATGGGATGGGTCCGGGAAACACCATATATTTT. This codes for CASSYGMGPGNTIYF.

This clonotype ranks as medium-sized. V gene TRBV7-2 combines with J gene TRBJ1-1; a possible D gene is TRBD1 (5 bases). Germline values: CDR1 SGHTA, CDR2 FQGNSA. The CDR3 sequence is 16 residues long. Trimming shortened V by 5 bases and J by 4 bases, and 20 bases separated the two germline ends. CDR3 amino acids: CASSVGEEGTGTEAFF. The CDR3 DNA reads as TGTGCCAGCAGCGTAGGGGAGGAGGGGACGGGCACTGAAGCTTTCTTT. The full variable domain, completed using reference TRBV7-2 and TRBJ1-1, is GAGVSQSPSNKVTEKGKDVELRCDPISGHTALYWYRQSLGQGLEFLIYFQGNSAPDKSGLPSDRFSAERTGGSVSTLTIQRTQQEDSAVYLCASSVGEEGTGTEAFFGQGTRLTVV.

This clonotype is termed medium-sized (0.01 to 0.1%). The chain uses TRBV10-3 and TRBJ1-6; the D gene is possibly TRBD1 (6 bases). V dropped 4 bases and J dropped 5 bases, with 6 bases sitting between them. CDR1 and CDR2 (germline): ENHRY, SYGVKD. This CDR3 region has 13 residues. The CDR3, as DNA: TGTGCCATCAGTGGGACAGATAATTCACCCCTCCACTTT. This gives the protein CAISGTDNSPLHF.

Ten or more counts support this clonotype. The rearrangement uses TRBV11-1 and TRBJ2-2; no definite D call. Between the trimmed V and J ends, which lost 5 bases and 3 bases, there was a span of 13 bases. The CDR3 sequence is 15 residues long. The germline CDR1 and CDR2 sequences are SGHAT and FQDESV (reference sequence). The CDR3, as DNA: TGTGCCAGCAGCCCTGGCGACTTTTACACCGGGGAGCTGTTTTTT. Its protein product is CASSPGDFYTGELFF.

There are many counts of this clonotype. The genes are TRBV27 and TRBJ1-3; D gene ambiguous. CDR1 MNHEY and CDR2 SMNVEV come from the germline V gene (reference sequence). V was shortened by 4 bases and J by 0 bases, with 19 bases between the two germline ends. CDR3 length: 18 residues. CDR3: CASSSVTQRLISGNTIYF. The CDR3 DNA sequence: TGTGCCAGCAGTTCCGTTACCCAACGACTTATCTCTGGAAACACCATATATTTT.

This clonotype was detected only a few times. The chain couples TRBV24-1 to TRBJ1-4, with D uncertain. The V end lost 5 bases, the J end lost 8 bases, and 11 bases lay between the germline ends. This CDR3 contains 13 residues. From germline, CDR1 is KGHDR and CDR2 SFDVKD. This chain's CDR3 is CATSATLREKLFF. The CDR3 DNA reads TGTGCCACCAGTGCTACTCTTAGAGAAAAACTGTTTTTT.

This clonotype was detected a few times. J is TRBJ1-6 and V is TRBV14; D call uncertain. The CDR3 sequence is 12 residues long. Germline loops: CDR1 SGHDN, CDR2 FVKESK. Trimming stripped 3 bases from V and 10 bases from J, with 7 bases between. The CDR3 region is CASSQGRSPLHF. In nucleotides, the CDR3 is TGTGCCAGCAGCCAGGGAAGATCACCCCTCCACTTT.

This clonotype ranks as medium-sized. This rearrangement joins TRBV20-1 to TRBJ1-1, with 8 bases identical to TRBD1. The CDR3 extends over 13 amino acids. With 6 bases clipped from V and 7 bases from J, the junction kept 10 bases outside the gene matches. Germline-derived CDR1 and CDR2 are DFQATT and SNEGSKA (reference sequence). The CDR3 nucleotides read TGCAGTGCCACGGACAGGGTGGGGCTTGAAGCTTTCTTT. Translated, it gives CSATDRVGLEAFF.

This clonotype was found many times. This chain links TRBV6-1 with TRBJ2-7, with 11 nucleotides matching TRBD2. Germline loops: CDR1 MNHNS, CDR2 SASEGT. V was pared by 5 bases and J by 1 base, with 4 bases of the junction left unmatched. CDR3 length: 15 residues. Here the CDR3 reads CASSTGTSGSYEQYF. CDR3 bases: TGTGCCAGCAGTACCGGGACTAGCGGATCCTACGAGCAGTACTTC.

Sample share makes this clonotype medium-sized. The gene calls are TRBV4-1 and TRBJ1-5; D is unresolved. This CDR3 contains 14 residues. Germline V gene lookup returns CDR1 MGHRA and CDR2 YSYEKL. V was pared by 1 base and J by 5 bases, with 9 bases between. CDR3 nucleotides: TGCGCCAGCAGCCAAGTCCAGGAGGATCAGCCCCAGCATTTT. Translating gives CASSQVQEDQPQHF.

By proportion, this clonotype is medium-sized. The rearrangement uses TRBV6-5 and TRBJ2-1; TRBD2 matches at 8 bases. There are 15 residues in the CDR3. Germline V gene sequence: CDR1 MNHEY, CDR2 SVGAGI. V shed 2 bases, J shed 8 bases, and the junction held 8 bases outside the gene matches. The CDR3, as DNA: TGTGCCAGCAGTTACCGAAGCGGGAGCGGCGATGAGCAGTTCTTC. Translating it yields CASSYRSGSGDEQFF.